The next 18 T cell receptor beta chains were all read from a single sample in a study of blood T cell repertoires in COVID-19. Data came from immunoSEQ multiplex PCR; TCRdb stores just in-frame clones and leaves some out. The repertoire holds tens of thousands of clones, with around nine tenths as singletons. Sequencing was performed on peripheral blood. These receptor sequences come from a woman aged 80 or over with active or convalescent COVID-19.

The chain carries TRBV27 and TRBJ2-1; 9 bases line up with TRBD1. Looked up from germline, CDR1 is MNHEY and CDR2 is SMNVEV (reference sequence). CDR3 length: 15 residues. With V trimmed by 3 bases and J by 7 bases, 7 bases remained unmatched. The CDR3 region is CASSLAGQGGNEQFF. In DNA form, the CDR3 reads TGTGCCAGCAGTTTGGCGGGACAGGGTGGGAATGAGCAGTTCTTC.

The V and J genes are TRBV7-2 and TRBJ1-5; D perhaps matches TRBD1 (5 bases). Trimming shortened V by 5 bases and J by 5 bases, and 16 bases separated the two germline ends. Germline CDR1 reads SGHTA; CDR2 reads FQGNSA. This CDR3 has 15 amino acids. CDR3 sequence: CASSPQWGEYQPQHF. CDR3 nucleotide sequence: TGTGCCAGCAGCCCTCAGTGGGGGGAGTATCAGCCCCAGCATTTT.

CDR3 nucleotide sequence: TGTGCCAGCAGTTTTGGTCGGGGCTACACCTTC. It translates to CASSFGRGYTF. The V call is TRBV28, the J call TRBJ1-2; D not resolved. The CDR3 has 11 residues. The germline V gene has CDR1 MDHEN and CDR2 SYDVKM. V was trimmed by 3 bases and J by 8 bases, leaving 7 bases between them.

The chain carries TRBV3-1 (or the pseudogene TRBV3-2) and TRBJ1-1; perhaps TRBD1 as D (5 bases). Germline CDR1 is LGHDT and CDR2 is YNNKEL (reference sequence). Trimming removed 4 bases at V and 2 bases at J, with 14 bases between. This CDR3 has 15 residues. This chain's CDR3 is CASSLRRGINTEAFF. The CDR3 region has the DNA TGTGCCAGCAGCCTTAGGCGGGGGATCAACACTGAAGCTTTCTTT.

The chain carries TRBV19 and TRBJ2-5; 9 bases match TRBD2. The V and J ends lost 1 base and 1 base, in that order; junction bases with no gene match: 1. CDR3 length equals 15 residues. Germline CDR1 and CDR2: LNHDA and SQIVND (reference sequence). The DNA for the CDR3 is TGTGCCAGTAGTATAGCGGGACTAGCCCAAGAGACCCAGTACTTC. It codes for CASSIAGLAQETQYF.

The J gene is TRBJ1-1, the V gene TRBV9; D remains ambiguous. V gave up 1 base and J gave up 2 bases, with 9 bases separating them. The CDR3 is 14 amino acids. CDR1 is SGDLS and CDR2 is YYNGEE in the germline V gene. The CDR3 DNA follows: TGTGCCAGCAGCGTATCCAGTCTTAACACTGAAGCTTTCTTT. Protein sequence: CASSVSSLNTEAFF.

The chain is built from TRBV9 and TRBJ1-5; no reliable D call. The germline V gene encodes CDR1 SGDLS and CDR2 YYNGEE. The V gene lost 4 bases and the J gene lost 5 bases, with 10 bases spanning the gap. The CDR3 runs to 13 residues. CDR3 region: CASSLQEDQPQHF. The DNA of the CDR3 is TGTGCCAGCAGCCTCCAGGAGGATCAGCCCCAGCATTTT.

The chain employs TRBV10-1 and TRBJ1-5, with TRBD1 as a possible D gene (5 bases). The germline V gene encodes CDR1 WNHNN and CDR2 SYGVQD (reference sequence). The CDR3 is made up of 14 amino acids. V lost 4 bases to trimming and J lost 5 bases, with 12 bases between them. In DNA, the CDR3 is TGCGCCAGCAGTGCAGGGAATCGGGATCAGCCCCAGCATTTT. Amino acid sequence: CASSAGNRDQPQHF.

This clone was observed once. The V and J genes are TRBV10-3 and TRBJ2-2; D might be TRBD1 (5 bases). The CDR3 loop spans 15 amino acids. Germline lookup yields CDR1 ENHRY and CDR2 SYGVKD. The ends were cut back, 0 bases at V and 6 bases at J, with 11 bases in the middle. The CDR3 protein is CAISESIRGPGELFF. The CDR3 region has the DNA TGTGCCATCAGTGAGTCGATTAGGGGCCCCGGGGAGCTGTTTTTT.

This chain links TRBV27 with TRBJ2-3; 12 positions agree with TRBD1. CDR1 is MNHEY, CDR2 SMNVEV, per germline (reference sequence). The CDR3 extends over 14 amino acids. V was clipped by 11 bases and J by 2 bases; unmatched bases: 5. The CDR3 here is CAGRDRGPTDTQYF. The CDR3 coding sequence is TGTGCCGGCCGGGACAGGGGGCCCACAGATACGCAGTATTTT.

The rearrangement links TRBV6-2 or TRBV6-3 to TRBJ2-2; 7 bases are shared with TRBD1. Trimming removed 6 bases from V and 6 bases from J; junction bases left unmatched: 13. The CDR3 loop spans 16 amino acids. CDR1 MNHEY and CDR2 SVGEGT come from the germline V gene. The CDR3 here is CASSPLRVQGAGELFF. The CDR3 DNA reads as TGTGCCAGCAGCCCACTAAGGGTCCAGGGGGCCGGGGAGCTGTTTTTT.

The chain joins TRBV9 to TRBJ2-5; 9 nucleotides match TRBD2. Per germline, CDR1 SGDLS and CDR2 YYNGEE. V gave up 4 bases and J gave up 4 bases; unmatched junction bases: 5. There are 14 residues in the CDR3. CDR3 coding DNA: TGTGCCAGCAGCACTAGCGGGCGGGGAGAGACCCAGTACTTC. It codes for CASSTSGRGETQYF.

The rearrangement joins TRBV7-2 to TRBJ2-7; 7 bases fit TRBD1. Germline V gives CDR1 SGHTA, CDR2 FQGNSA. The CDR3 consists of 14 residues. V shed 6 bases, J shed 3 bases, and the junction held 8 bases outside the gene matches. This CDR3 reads CASRGTALIYEQYF. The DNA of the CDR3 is TGTGCCAGCAGGGGGACAGCCCTAATCTACGAGCAGTACTTC. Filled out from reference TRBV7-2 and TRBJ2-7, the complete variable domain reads GAGVSQSPSNKVTEKGKDVELRCDPISGHTALYWYRQSLGQGLEFLIYFQGNSAPDKSGLPSDRFSAERTGGSVSTLTIQRTQQEDSAVYLCASRGTALIYEQYFGPGTRLTVT.

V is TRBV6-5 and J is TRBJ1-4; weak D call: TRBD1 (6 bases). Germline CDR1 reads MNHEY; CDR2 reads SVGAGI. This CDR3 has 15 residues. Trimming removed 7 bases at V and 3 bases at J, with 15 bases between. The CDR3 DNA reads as TGTGCCAGCATCCTGACTGGGGGCTCTAATGAAAAACTGTTTTTT. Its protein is CASILTGGSNEKLFF.

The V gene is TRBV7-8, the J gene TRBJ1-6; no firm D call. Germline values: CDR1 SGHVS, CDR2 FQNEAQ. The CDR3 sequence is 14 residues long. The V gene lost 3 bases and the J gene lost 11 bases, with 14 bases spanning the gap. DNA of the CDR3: TGTGCCAGCAGCTTCGGGGAGCAGGTTGCACCCCTCCACTTT. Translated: CASSFGEQVAPLHF. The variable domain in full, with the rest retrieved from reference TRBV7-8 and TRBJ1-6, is GAGVSQSPRYKVAKRGQDVALRCDPISGHVSLFWYQQALGQGPEFLTYFQNEAQLDKSGLPSDRFFAERPEGSVSTLKIQRTQQEDSAVYLCASSFGEQVAPLHFGNGTRLTVT.

The CDR3 DNA follows: TGTGCCAGCAGCCAAGATATCCAGCGGGGCTACGAGCAGTACTTC. Translating gives CASSQDIQRGYEQYF. The chain uses TRBV14 and TRBJ2-7, with TRBD2 identical over 7 bases. The V gene's germline CDR1 is SGHDN and CDR2 FVKESK. Trimming at V came to 0 bases and at J to 3 bases, leaving 5 bases not matched to a gene. The CDR3 contains 15 residues.

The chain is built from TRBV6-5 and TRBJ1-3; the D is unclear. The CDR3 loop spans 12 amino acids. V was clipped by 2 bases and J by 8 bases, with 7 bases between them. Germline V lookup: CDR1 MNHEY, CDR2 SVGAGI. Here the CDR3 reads CASSYKQDTIYF. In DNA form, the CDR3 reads TGTGCCAGCAGTTACAAGCAAGACACCATATATTTT.

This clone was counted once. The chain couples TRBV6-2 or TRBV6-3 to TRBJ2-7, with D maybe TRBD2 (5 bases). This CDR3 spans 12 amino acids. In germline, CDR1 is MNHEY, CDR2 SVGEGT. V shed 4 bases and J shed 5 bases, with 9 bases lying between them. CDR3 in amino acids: CASSWTGDEQYF. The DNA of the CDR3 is TGTGCCAGCAGTTGGACCGGGGACGAGCAGTACTTC.